The 8 T cell receptor beta chains in this list originate from one sample, sequenced in a study of blood T cell repertoires in COVID-19. This table comes from immunoSEQ multiplex PCR, and its TCRdb copy is limited to in-frame clones, with some not included. The table has more than 85,000 clones, about 85% seen once. Specimen: peripheral blood. The origin of the receptors is a human donor in a cohort sampled during active COVID-19.

Note on this clone: The germline gene is not matched at one end of the junction; a read error may be the cause. The chain recombines TRBV7-7 with TRBJ2-3, with D perhaps matching TRBD2 (6 bases). Germline V gives CDR1 SSHAT, CDR2 FNYEAQ (reference sequence). The CDR3 extends over 16 amino acids. Here the CDR3 reads CASSRGTSHSTDTQYF. DNA of the CDR3: TGTGCTAGCAGCCGCGGGACTTCACATAGCACAGATACGCAGTATTTT.

The chain joins TRBV14 to TRBJ1-2; 8 bases agree with TRBD1. The germline V gene has CDR1 SGHDN and CDR2 FVKESK. The CDR3 spans 14 residues. After removal of 4 bases from V and 7 bases from J, the junction contained 8 bases not matched to a gene. CDR3: CASSLETGVGGYTF. The DNA of the CDR3 is TGTGCCAGCAGCCTGGAGACAGGGGTTGGTGGCTACACCTTC.

Ten or more counts support this clone. The CDR3 sequence: CASQRTSGGGFEQFF. The DNA of the CDR3 is TGTGCCAGCCAAAGGACTAGCGGAGGGGGGTTTGAGCAGTTCTTC. This chain connects TRBV18 to TRBJ2-1; TRBD2 matches 10 bases. The CDR3 consists of 15 residues. V trimming: 8 bases; J trimming: 9 bases; junction bases outside the gene matches: 13. Germline CDR1 KGHSH, CDR2 LQKENI.

This clone has only a few counts. V gene TRBV19 combines with J gene TRBJ2-1, with TRBD2 matching over 11 bases. The CDR3 contains 15 residues. V trimming: 3 bases; J trimming: 6 bases; junction bases outside the gene matches: 4. Germline assignment: CDR1 LNHDA and CDR2 SQIVND (reference sequence). The CDR3 is CASSISSGGINEQFF. Written as DNA, the CDR3 is TGTGCCAGTAGTATTTCTAGCGGGGGGATCAATGAGCAGTTCTTC.

V is TRBV9 and J is TRBJ2-7; possible D gene TRBD2, 5 bases. Trimming stripped 3 bases from V and 4 bases from J, with 5 bases between. Germline V gene sequence: CDR1 SGDLS, CDR2 YYNGEE. The CDR3 totals 11 residues. This CDR3 reads CASSAGYEQYF. CDR3 DNA sequence: TGTGCCAGCAGCGCGGGATACGAGCAGTACTTC.

For the CDR3, the DNA is TGCGCCAGCAGCCAAGACCAGCGGTACAATGAGCAGTTCTTC. Translation gives CASSQDQRYNEQFF. The V call is TRBV4-1, the J call TRBJ2-1; D possibly corresponds to TRBD2 (5 bases). The germline CDR1 and CDR2 sequences are MGHRA and YSYEKL. The CDR3 length is 14 residues. V lost 0 bases, J lost 4 bases, and 7 bases lay in between.

V and J are TRBV4-3 and TRBJ1-2, with 9 bases lining up with TRBD1. The junction had 10 bases not matched to a gene; V was cut back by 3 bases and J by 5 bases. The CDR3 sequence is 16 residues long. Germline V gives CDR1 LGHNA, CDR2 YSLEER. CDR3 sequence (DNA): TGCGCCAGCAGCCACCTAACCGGGACAGGGTCTTATGGCTACACCTTC. It yields the protein CASSHLTGTGSYGYTF.

This CDR3 reads CASRRTGDNYGYTF. CDR3 DNA: TGTGCCAGCAGGAGGACAGGGGATAACTATGGCTACACCTTC. The chain recombines TRBV7-2 with TRBJ1-2; 9 nucleotides agree with TRBD1. The trim removed 6 bases at V and 1 base at J, leaving 3 bases unmatched. Germline V gene data show CDR1 as SGHTA and CDR2 as FQGNSA. CDR3 length: 14 residues.